Listed below are T cell receptor beta chains from one sample, sequenced in a study of T cell responses to AZD1222 COVID-19 vaccine. Here immunoSEQ multiplex PCR was the method, and the copy in TCRdb shows in-frame clones only, minus some. The sample lists around 110,000 clones; approximately 86% were seen once. This material consisted of peripheral blood, taken on day 0 of AZD1222 vaccination. Receptors originate from an adult in good health. Each CDR3 is given with its conserved first and last residue. The D gene is left open where the match is weak. Expanded clones get a size class; other rows say once, few or many, or leave the size out.

size,J,D,V,DNA,CDR3
.,TRBJ1-2,TRBD1,TRBV6-6,TGTGCCAGTTGTCGGACAGGAATTAACTATGGCTACACCTTC,CASCRTGINYGYTF
.,TRBJ2-7,TRBD2,TRBV9,TGTGCCAGCCGCGGGGGGGGATCCTACGAGCAGTACTTC,CASRGGGSYEQYF
.,TRBJ2-1,.,TRBV6-1,TGTGCCAGCAGTGATAGTTGGCGGGACTACAATGAGCAGTTCTTC,CASSDSWRDYNEQFF
few,TRBJ1-5,.,TRBV3-1/TRBV3-2,TGTGCCAGCAGCCCCCGGGATTGGGGGGGCCCTCAGCCCCAGCATTTT,CASSPRDWGGPQPQHF
.,TRBJ1-1,.,TRBV5-1,TGCGCCAGCAGCGGGGGAGGAGGGAGCACTGAAGCTTTCTTT,CASSGGGGSTEAFF
.,TRBJ2-1,TRBD2,TRBV28,TGTGCCAGCAGCCCCCCAACTAGCGGGGGTTACAATGAGCAGTTCTTC,CASSPPTSGGYNEQFF
.,TRBJ1-1,.,TRBV18,TGTGCCAGCTCCCCGGGGAACACTGAAGCTTTCTTT,CASSPGNTEAFF
.,TRBJ2-1,TRBD2,TRBV4-1,TGCGCCAGCAGCCAAGGTTTCGGGACTAGCGGGGGTCGATCCTACAATGAGCAGTTCTTC,CASSQGFGTSGGRSYNEQFF
.,TRBJ2-5,.,TRBV6-2/TRBV6-3,TGTGCCAGCAGTCATCGACAGTTGACTCGCCAAGAGACCCAGTACTTC,CASSHRQLTRQETQYF
.,TRBJ1-1,.,TRBV5-4,TGTGCCAGCAGCTTAGGGTTCGTGAACACTGAAGCTTTCTTT,CASSLGFVNTEAFF
.,TRBJ2-7,TRBD1,TRBV19,TGTGCCAGTAGCGGACAGGGCTACGAGCAGTACTTC,CASSGQGYEQYF